Below, one T cell receptor (beta chain) is given with its context. The data were obtained in a study of blood T cells in healthy people across ages. A J-beta primer mix and a sample-barcoded 5' primer were used in a second PCR of roughly 6 to 11 cycles. TCRdb re-analysed the 5' RACE reads in MiXCR, keeping a single row per CDR3 protein. The table records hundreds of thousands of distinct CDR3 sequences, nearly 25% of them present only once. V was clipped by 2 bases and J by 6 bases; unmatched bases: 4. The CDR3 is made up of 15 amino acids. CDR1 and CDR2 (germline): LGHDT, YNNKEL (reference sequence). The same specimen was also included in a second study, on T cells of mothers and their children.

Sequenced input: blood. This rearrangement joins TRBV3-1 to TRBJ2-1; TRBD1 agrees at 10 bases. The receptor's source is a boy younger than 18 in good health. The CDR3 loop is CASSQSGQGSNEQFF. CDR3 DNA: TGTGCCAGCAGCCAATCGGGACAGGGGAGCAATGAGCAGTTCTTC.